The 9 T cell receptor beta chains below come from one sample, sequenced in a study of shared clonotypes between healthy human individuals. Clones were read by immunoSEQ multiplex PCR, and TCRdb kept only the in-frame ones, dropping some. In the table there are about 980,000 clones, 70% to 85% of which are singletons. Material: memory CD4+ T cells sorted from blood. Subset meaning: CD45RA-negative fraction. These TCRs come from a young man in good health.

The chain joins TRBV7-2 to TRBJ1-4, with D possibly matching TRBD1 (5 bases). CDR3 length: 13 amino acids. Between the trimmed V and J ends, which lost 9 bases and 5 bases, there was a span of 13 bases. Germline assignment: CDR1 SGHTA and CDR2 FQGNSA. The CDR3 DNA sequence: TGTGCCAGTGCAGGGAAGATAAATGAAAAACTGTTTTTT. Translation: CASAGKINEKLFF.

The gene calls are TRBV7-9 and TRBJ2-3, with D uncertain. The CDR3 covers 14 residues. V was clipped by 1 base and J by 3 bases, with 8 bases between them. Germline V gene lookup returns CDR1 SEHNR and CDR2 FQNEAQ (reference sequence). For the CDR3, the DNA is TGTGCCAGCAGCTTAGTTACGGCTACAGATACGCAGTATTTT. Translated: CASSLVTATDTQYF.

The chain joins TRBV2 to TRBJ1-2; D perhaps matches TRBD1 (6 bases). Looked up from germline, CDR1 is SNHLY and CDR2 is FYNNEI. V was trimmed by 6 bases and J by 8 bases, leaving 13 bases between them. CDR3 length: 12 amino acids. DNA for the CDR3: TGTGCCAGCAGATTGGGGGCAGGGGGCTACACCTTC. Its protein product is CASRLGAGGYTF.

Only one count was recorded for this clone. The chain is built from TRBV4-2 and TRBJ2-7, with 7 nucleotides matching TRBD1. J gave up 3 bases and V 3 bases, and 8 bases lay outside the gene matches. The CDR3 length is 15 residues. Looked up from germline, CDR1 is LGHNA and CDR2 is YNFKEQ. The CDR3 loop is CASSQATGVGYEQYF. The CDR3 DNA reads as TGTGCCAGCAGCCAGGCCACAGGGGTAGGCTACGAGCAGTACTTC.

The chain has TRBV6-5 and TRBJ1-4; D is possibly TRBD1 (5 bases). CDR1 is MNHEY and CDR2 is SVGAGI in the germline V gene. This CDR3 is built from 15 residues. Trimming left V 7 bases short and J 0 bases short, with 12 bases between. CDR3 in amino acids: CASNPTGATNEKLFF. The CDR3 region has the DNA TGTGCCAGCAACCCAACGGGGGCAACTAATGAAAAACTGTTTTTT.

This rearrangement joins TRBV5-4 to TRBJ2-1, with 9 bases that match TRBD2. Germline CDR1 reads SGHNT; CDR2 reads YYREEE (reference sequence). CDR3 length: 16 residues. The V and J ends lost 0 bases and 6 bases, in that order; junction bases with no gene match: 7. The CDR3 loop reads CASSLVSSGRPNEQFF. In DNA, the CDR3 is TGTGCCAGCAGCTTGGTTTCCAGCGGGAGGCCCAATGAGCAGTTCTTC.

This clone has only one observation. The chain carries TRBV19 and TRBJ1-2; 8 nucleotides agree with TRBD1. J was trimmed by 5 bases and V by 7 bases; bases with no gene match: 12. The germline gives CDR1 LNHDA, CDR2 SQIVND (reference sequence). The CDR3 covers 15 residues. This CDR3 is CASNTGQGTFYGYTF. CDR3 sequence (DNA): TGTGCCAGTAATACCGGACAGGGAACCTTTTATGGCTACACCTTC.

The CDR3 region has the DNA TGTGCCTGGAGCGACCTCACCTACGAGCAGTACTTC. Its protein is CAWSDLTYEQYF. The chain combines TRBV30 with TRBJ2-7, with unresolved D. The V end lost 3 bases, the J end lost 2 bases, and 8 bases lay between the germline ends. CDR3 length equals 12 residues. In germline, CDR1 is GTSNPN, CDR2 SVGIG (reference sequence).

CDR3 residues: CASSLSRGNEQFF. Here the CDR3 DNA reads TGTGCCAGCAGCTTATCAAGAGGGAATGAGCAGTTCTTC. This chain links TRBV11-3 with TRBJ2-1; D possibly corresponds to TRBD2 (5 bases). Trimming took 2 bases from V and 7 from J, leaving 9 bases between them. CDR3 length: 13 residues. From germline, CDR1 is SGHNT and CDR2 YENEEA.